The TCR beta chain described here comes from a study of cytomegalovirus exposure and HLA in healthy donors. Study-level results: Earlier findings revealed that most TCR beta V segments proved productive either about 87% or about 30% of the time. In a later analysis, TCR association rates varied by HLA locus: DRB1 most, HLA-C fewest. The authors reported that TCR beta sequences could predict HLA-A and HLA-B alleles. These predictions were accurate for most subjects in the first cohort. The classifier, whose performance was assessed in both the original and validation cohorts, reportedly diagnosed cytomegalovirus status with high specificity and sensitivity.

The CDR3 totals 13 residues. Germline CDR1 and CDR2: KGHSH and LQKENI. V lost 7 bases to trimming and J lost 1 base, with 9 bases between them. Use of 60 Vbeta and 13 Jbeta primers characterized the PCR. Produced via immunoSEQ multiplex PCR; TCRdb's table is partial and in-frame only. Here the sample spans around 150,000 clones, roughly 77% being singletons. As for this clone: The target antigen is unknown.

This chain connects TRBV18 to TRBJ2-3; a weak D match, TRBD1 (5 bases). The sample taken for sequencing was PBMCs. This sequence originates from a woman aged 40 to 50 in good health and CMV-seropositive. This CDR3 reads CASLQGRTDTQYF. In DNA form, the CDR3 reads TGTGCCAGCTTGCAGGGTCGCACAGATACGCAGTATTTT.